The 14 T cell receptor beta chains presented below share a single source sample, sequenced in a study of CD8 T cells in ankylosing spondylitis. Antigens of these TCRs are unknown. Study-level points and caveats: Among TCR beta sequences, a motif of several highly homologous variants appeared characteristic of ankylosing spondylitis blood.

TCRdb itself ran the 5' RACE reads through MiXCR, one entry per CDR3 protein. The table has under 850,000 distinct CDR3 sequences, under 20% seen once; the top ten hold around 20%. Specimen: blood, either unsorted or a sorted T cell fraction (not recorded which). The receptors originated from a male donor with ankylosing spondylitis.

The chain employs TRBV6-2 or TRBV6-3 and TRBJ2-3; TRBD2 might be the D (5 bases). Germline V gives CDR1 MNHEY, CDR2 SVGEGT. Trimming stripped 7 bases from V and 6 bases from J, with 11 bases between. This CDR3 spans 12 amino acids. CDR3 nucleotides: TGTGCCAGCAAGGCGACGGGGGATACGCAGTATTTT. This gives the protein CASKATGDTQYF.

The chain is built from TRBV29-1 and TRBJ2-5; D is possibly TRBD1 (6 bases). Per the germline V gene, CDR1 is SQVTM and CDR2 is ANQGSEA. The V end was cut by 0 bases, the J end by 2 bases, with 19 bases between. The CDR3 length is 17 residues. The CDR3 spells CSVEDLPGRGTQETQYF. DNA of the CDR3: TGCAGCGTTGAAGATCTTCCGGGCAGGGGTACACAAGAGACCCAGTACTTC.

V is TRBV6-1 and J is TRBJ1-6; maybe TRBD1 (5 bases). This CDR3 is built from 17 residues. Trimming took off 6 bases at V and 6 bases at J, with 21 bases between the two ends. From germline, CDR1 is MNHNS and CDR2 SASEGT. The CDR3 DNA follows: TGTGCCAGCAGCCTCAGAACCGCAGGGATAGCTAATTCACCCCTCCACTTT. This sequence encodes CASSLRTAGIANSPLHF.

The chain employs TRBV18 and TRBJ1-1; D uncertain. The germline V gene has CDR1 KGHSH and CDR2 LQKENI. The V and J ends lost 0 bases and 7 bases respectively, with 12 bases between them. The CDR3 covers 14 residues. CDR3 coding DNA: TGTGCCAGCTCACCACCTTCCGGGAAGGGTGAAGCTTTCTTT. Protein product: CASSPPSGKGEAFF.

The J gene is TRBJ1-2, the V gene TRBV12-3 or TRBV12-4; D unresolved. V was trimmed by 6 bases and J by 5 bases, leaving 16 bases between them. CDR3 size: 14 residues. The CDR3, as DNA: TGTGCCAGCAGGCCTCTAGGGCCTTTATATGGCTACACCTTC. It yields the protein CASRPLGPLYGYTF.

The chain carries TRBV2 and TRBJ1-2; TRBD1 matches 7 bases. The CDR3 is 15 amino acids. V trimming: 7 bases; J trimming: 7 bases; junction bases outside the gene matches: 15. Germline V lookup: CDR1 SNHLY, CDR2 FYNNEI. Here the CDR3 DNA reads TGTGCCAGCATTTTAAACAGGGGACTCGGTGGTGGCTACACCTTC. Amino acid sequence: CASILNRGLGGGYTF.

This clonotype was counted a few times. This chain uses TRBV24-1 with TRBJ2-1; the D gene is possibly TRBD2 (6 bases). The CDR3 runs 13 residues. Germline-derived CDR1 and CDR2 are KGHDR and SFDVKD. Between the trimmed V and J ends, which lost 4 bases and 8 bases, there was a span of 11 bases. CDR3 in DNA: TGTGCCACCAGTGACCCCGGGGAGGATGAGCAGTTCTTC. It yields the protein CATSDPGEDEQFF.

V gene TRBV20-1 combines with J gene TRBJ1-5, with 11 bases lining up with TRBD1. The CDR3 sequence is 20 residues long. Germline CDR1 reads DFQATT; CDR2 reads SNEGSKA (reference sequence). Trimming took 3 bases from V and 6 from J; bases not matched to a gene: 22. The CDR3 region has the DNA TGCAGTGCTAGGGAACTCGGGGGGAGGGGACAGGGGGTACTCGGTCAGCCCCAGCATTTT. This encodes CSARELGGRGQGVLGQPQHF.

The chain is built from TRBV20-1 and TRBJ2-7; D unclear. Trimming cost V 8 bases and J 0 bases, with 14 bases left between them. The V gene's germline CDR1 is DFQATT and CDR2 SNEGSKA (reference sequence). CDR3 length: 13 amino acids. CDR3 coding DNA: TGCAGTTCTTACGACGGTAGCTCCTACGAGCAGTACTTC. Its translation is CSSYDGSSYEQYF.

The chain recombines TRBV29-1 with TRBJ2-2; 7 positions agree with TRBD1. The germline gives CDR1 SQVTM, CDR2 ANQGSEA. The junction had 7 bases not matched to a gene; V was cut back by 6 bases and J by 3 bases. This CDR3 has 14 residues. CDR3 in amino acids: CSVYDRVDTGELFF. The CDR3 DNA sequence: TGCAGCGTCTACGACAGGGTGGACACCGGGGAGCTGTTTTTT.

The V and J genes are TRBV28 and TRBJ2-1; D is perhaps TRBD2 (6 bases). V lost 4 bases and J 4 bases, leaving 14 bases between the germline ends. The germline gives CDR1 MDHEN, CDR2 SYDVKM. The CDR3 spans 15 residues. The CDR3 region has the DNA TGTGCCAGCAGTTCCCGAGGGGACTTTTACAATGAGCAGTTCTTC. Amino acids: CASSSRGDFYNEQFF.

The chain carries TRBV2 and TRBJ1-1, with D unresolved. The CDR3 has 15 amino acids. Trimming left V 2 bases short and J 1 base short, with 11 bases between. The V gene's germline CDR1 is SNHLY and CDR2 FYNNEI. DNA of the CDR3: TGTGCCAGCAGTGAAAGGGTCTTTGGGAACACTGAAGCTTTCTTT. This codes for CASSERVFGNTEAFF.

V is TRBV30 and J is TRBJ2-1; 7 bases agree with TRBD2. Germline V CDR1 and CDR2: GTSNPN, SVGIG (reference sequence). The J segment lost 7 bases and the V segment lost 8 bases, leaving 5 bases of the junction unmatched. The length of the CDR3 is 11 residues. CDR3 sequence reads: CARGAGNEQFF. The CDR3 bases are TGTGCCCGAGGAGCGGGGAATGAGCAGTTCTTC.

The chain couples TRBV13 to TRBJ2-1; possible D gene TRBD1, 6 bases. Germline V gives CDR1 PRHDT, CDR2 FYEKMQ (reference sequence). The CDR3 totals 14 residues. With 1 base removed from V and 9 bases from J, the gap between germline ends came to 13 bases. CDR3 sequence (DNA): TGTGCCAGCAGCTTAGACAGGGTAGCAGTTGAGCAGTTCTTC. Protein: CASSLDRVAVEQFF.